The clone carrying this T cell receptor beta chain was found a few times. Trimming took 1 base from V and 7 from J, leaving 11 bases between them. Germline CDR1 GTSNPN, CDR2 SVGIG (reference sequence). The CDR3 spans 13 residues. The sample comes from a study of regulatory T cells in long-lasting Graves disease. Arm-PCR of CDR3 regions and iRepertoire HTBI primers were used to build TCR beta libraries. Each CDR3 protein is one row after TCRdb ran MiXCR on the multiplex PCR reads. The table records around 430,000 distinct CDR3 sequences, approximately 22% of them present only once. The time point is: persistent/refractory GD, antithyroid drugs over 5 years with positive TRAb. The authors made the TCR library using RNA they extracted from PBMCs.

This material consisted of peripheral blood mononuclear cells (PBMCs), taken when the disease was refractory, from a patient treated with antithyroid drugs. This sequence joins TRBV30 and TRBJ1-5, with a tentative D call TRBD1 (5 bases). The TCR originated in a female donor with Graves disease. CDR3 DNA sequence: TGTGCCTGGAGTGCAGGGTTGGACCAGCCCCAGCATTTT. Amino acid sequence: CAWSAGLDQPQHF.